A selection of T cell receptor beta chains follows, all from one sample in a study of regulatory T cells in long-lasting Graves disease. TCRdb fed the multiplex PCR reads into MiXCR, producing one record per CDR3 protein. This sample yields about 660,000 distinct CDR3 sequences, of which 25% to 35% are seen a single time; about 42% belongs to the top ten. The sample in question was peripheral blood mononuclear cells (PBMCs), obtained when the disease was refractory, from a patient treated with antithyroid drugs. These receptors were obtained from a female donor with Graves disease. The CDR3 runs from the conserved cysteine through the conserved F or W. The D gene is left open where the match is weak. Clone sizes are given selectively: once, few, many, or a class where the clone is expanded.

>TRBJ1-2|TRBV6-2/TRBV6-3|-|-
TGTGCCAGCAGTTACTCCCCCACCGCTAACTATGGCTACACCTTC
CASSYSPTANYGYTF
>TRBJ1-2|TRBV28|-|many
TGTGCCAGCAGCCCCGCCGGCGGTGGCTACACCTTC
CASSPAGGGYTF
>TRBJ1-2|TRBV11-2|-|-
TGTGCCAGCAGCCGGACGACCCTTAATGGCTACACCTTC
CASSRTTLNGYTF
>TRBJ2-2|TRBV5-6|TRBD2|-
TGTGCCAGCAGCTCACCGGGACTAGCGGGGGACACCGGGGAGCTGTTTTTT
CASSSPGLAGDTGELFF
>TRBJ1-1|TRBV28|TRBD1|many
TGTGCCAGCAGTTTATGGGAAGAAAGGGACAGCATGAACACTGAAGCTTTCTTT
CASSLWEERDSMNTEAFF
>TRBJ1-1|TRBV19|-|-
TGTGCCAGTAGTATGGCCCCGGCAGGGAACACTGAAGCTTTCTTT
CASSMAPAGNTEAFF
>TRBJ2-7|TRBV28|TRBD1|many
TGTGCCAGCAGTTTCCAGGGGGACTCCTACGAGCAGTACTTC
CASSFQGDSYEQYF
>TRBJ2-2|TRBV24-1|-|-
TGTGCCACCAGTGGCGGACGACACTTGAACACCGGGGAGCTGTTTTTT
CATSGGRHLNTGELFF
>TRBJ1-2|TRBV11-2|-|few
-
CASSKVGQGARTF
>TRBJ2-7|TRBV30|TRBD1|few
TGTGCCTGGAGAGGACAGGGGGCGTACGAGCAGTACTTC
CAWRGQGAYEQYF
>TRBJ2-7|TRBV2|TRBD1|few
TGTGCCAGCAGTGGCCCCGGGACAGGGATATACGAGCAGTACTTC
CASSGPGTGIYEQYF
>TRBJ2-7|TRBV5-1|-|-
TGCGCCAGCAGCCCTGGACAGTCTTTCTCCTACGAGCAGTACTTC
CASSPGQSFSYEQYF
>TRBJ2-7|TRBV5-1|-|few
TGCGCCAGCAGCTTGGTTCTCTCCCGGGAGCAGTACTTC
CASSLVLSREQYF
>TRBJ1-1|TRBV28|-|few
TGTGCCAGCAGCCCGACCCGGGCTACCAACACTGAAGCTTTCTTT
CASSPTRATNTEAFF
>TRBJ1-6|TRBV19|TRBD1|-
TGTGCCAGTAGTATCCGCCCAGGGACAGCACCCCTCCACTTT
CASSIRPGTAPLHF
>TRBJ2-7|TRBV6-5|-|many
TGTGCCAGCAGTTACTCGATCCCCCGGGACCGCGACTACGAGCAGTACTTC
CASSYSIPRDRDYEQYF
>TRBJ1-6|TRBV5-1|TRBD1|-
TGCGCCAGCAGCTTGGAGCTCTCAGGGGGCGGTAATTCACCCCTCCACTTT
CASSLELSGGGNSPLHF
>TRBJ2-7|TRBV10-1|-|few
TGCGCCAGCAGTGAGTCGACTTTTAGCTCCTACGAGCAGTACTTC
CASSESTFSSYEQYF
>TRBJ1-4|TRBV28|-|-
TGTGCCAGCAGTTTATCTCTCCAGGTGAATGAAAAACTGTTTTTT
CASSLSLQVNEKLFF
>TRBJ2-7|TRBV27|TRBD1|few
TGTGCCAGCAGCCCGGGGACAGGGTCCCCCTACGAGCAGTACTTC
CASSPGTGSPYEQYF
>TRBJ2-1|TRBV10-1|-|few
TGCGCCAGCAGTGAGCGATTAGCGCCGTCCTACAATGAGCAGTTCTTC
CASSERLAPSYNEQFF
>TRBJ1-1|TRBV2|-|many
TGTGCCAGCAGTGAAATTGTAGACACTGAAGCTTTCTTT
CASSEIVDTEAFF
>TRBJ1-4|TRBV12-3/TRBV12-4|-|many
TGTGCCAGCAGTTTGGCGCGTTGGGCTCGGAAACTGTTTTTT
CASSLARWARKLFF
>TRBJ1-1|TRBV7-3|-|-
TGTGCCAGCAGCTTGGTCCCCGAGGCTGAAGCTTTCTTT
CASSLVPEAEAFF
>TRBJ1-4|TRBV6-2/TRBV6-3|-|few
TGTGCCAGCACTATGACAGGTGGAAGTGAAAAACTGTTTTTT
CASTMTGGSEKLFF
>TRBJ2-7|TRBV6-5|TRBD2|-
TGTGCCAGCAGTTACTCTGGCGGGAGGGATTACGAGCAGTACTTC
CASSYSGGRDYEQYF
>TRBJ1-2|TRBV10-3|-|few
TGTGCCATCAGTGAGTTTGGAGGAGCTAACTATGGCTACACCTTC
CAISEFGGANYGYTF
>TRBJ1-2|TRBV9|-|-
TGTGCCAGCAGCGGTACCCCAAGCCCATATCAAGGCTACACCTTC
CASSGTPSPYQGYTF
>TRBJ1-5|TRBV12-3/TRBV12-4|TRBD1|few
TGTGCCAGCAGCCCATGGGGACAGGGGGCGCTTTCTGTAGGTCAGCCCCAGCATTTT
CASSPWGQGALSVGQPQHF
>TRBJ2-2|TRBV7-2|TRBD2|-
TGTGCCAGCAGCTATGTAGCGGGAGCAGGAGGCGGGGAGCTGTTTTTT
CASSYVAGAGGGELFF
>TRBJ1-1|TRBV20-1|-|-
TGCAGTGCTAGAGATCCATGGGGGCCCTTGAAGTCTGAAGCTTTCTTT
CSARDPWGPLKSEAFF
>TRBJ1-2|TRBV5-1|-|few
TGCGCCAGCAGCGGACGTGCAGGGGCCTCGATCTATGGCTACACCTTC
CASSGRAGASIYGYTF
>TRBJ2-3|TRBV20-1|-|-
TGCAGTGCTCCCCAGACACGCACAGATACGCAGTATTTT
CSAPQTRTDTQYF
>TRBJ1-2|TRBV7-9|-|few
TGTGCCAGCGGCCGGGCCACAACCTATGGCTACACCTTC
CASGRATTYGYTF
>TRBJ2-7|TRBV29-1|-|-
TGCAGCGTTGCCTCACACTCCTACGAGCAGTACTTC
CSVASHSYEQYF
>TRBJ1-1|TRBV5-1|TRBD1|few
TGCGCCAGCGCCCTTCAGGGGGGATATACTGAAGCTTTCTTT
CASALQGGYTEAFF
>TRBJ1-5|TRBV12-3/TRBV12-4|-|few
TGTGCCAGCAGTCCCACCTCCGGTCAGCCCCAGCATTTT
CASSPTSGQPQHF
>TRBJ1-6|TRBV2|-|few
TGTGCCAGCAGTGTCGCCAGGGTAAAATCACCCCTCCACTTT
CASSVARVKSPLHF